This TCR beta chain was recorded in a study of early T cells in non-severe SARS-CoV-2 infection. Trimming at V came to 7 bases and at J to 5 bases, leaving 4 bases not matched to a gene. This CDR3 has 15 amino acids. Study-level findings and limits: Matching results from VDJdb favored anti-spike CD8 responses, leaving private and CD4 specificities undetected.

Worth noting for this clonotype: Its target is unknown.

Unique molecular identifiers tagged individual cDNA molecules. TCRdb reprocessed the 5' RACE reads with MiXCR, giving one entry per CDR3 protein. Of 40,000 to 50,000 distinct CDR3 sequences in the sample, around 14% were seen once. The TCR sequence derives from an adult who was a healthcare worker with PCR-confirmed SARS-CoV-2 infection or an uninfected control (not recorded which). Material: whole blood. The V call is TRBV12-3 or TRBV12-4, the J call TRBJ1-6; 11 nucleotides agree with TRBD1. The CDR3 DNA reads TGTGCCAGCACCGCGGGACAGGGGGATAATTCACCCCTCCACTTT. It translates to CASTAGQGDNSPLHF.